This is a list of T cell receptor beta chains from one sample in a study of control samples from healthy donors and cancer patients. Assay: immunoSEQ multiplex PCR; the TCRdb copy retains only in-frame clones and omits some. This table has about 140,000 clones, more than 85% appearing once. Sequences were obtained from blood. These receptor sequences come from a woman aged 30 to 39 in good health. CDR3s include the opening cysteine and the closing phenylalanine or tryptophan. The order of the fields is V gene, D gene, J gene, clone size, CDR3 protein, CDR3 DNA. The D gene is left open where the match is weak. The size of a clone is reported for some rows only, either as once, few or many, or as a class for expanded clones.

V: TRBV5-1; D: TRBD2; J: TRBJ2-1; size: NA; CDR3: CASRTAGFYNEQFF; DNA: TGCGCCAGCAGAACAGCGGGATTCTACAATGAGCAGTTCTTC
V: TRBV5-1; D: TRBD2; J: TRBJ2-1; size: once; CDR3: CASSSLLVSGLAYNEQFF; DNA: TGCGCCAGCAGCTCTCTCCTTGTCTCGGGACTAGCCTACAATGAGCAGTTCTTC
V: TRBV19; D: NA; J: TRBJ1-3; size: NA; CDR3: CASTFADSGNTIYF; DNA: TGTGCCAGTACTTTCGCCGACTCTGGAAACACCATATATTTT
V: TRBV29-1; D: NA; J: TRBJ1-4; size: NA; CDR3: CSVDNTTTNEKLFF; DNA: TGCAGCGTTGACAATACTACAACTAATGAAAAACTGTTTTTT
V: TRBV27; D: NA; J: TRBJ1-2; size: NA; CDR3: CASRTLGYGYTF; DNA: TGTGCCAGCAGGACGTTAGGGTATGGCTACACCTTC
V: TRBV30; D: TRBD1; J: TRBJ1-6; size: NA; CDR3: CAWRTGVKDSPLHF; DNA: TGTGCCTGGAGGACAGGGGTTAAGGATTCACCCCTCCACTTT
V: TRBV30; D: NA; J: TRBJ1-5; size: NA; CDR3: CAYRTGGNQPQHF; DNA: TGTGCCTACCGGACGGGGGGCAATCAGCCCCAGCATTTT
V: TRBV7-8; D: NA; J: TRBJ1-1; size: NA; CDR3: CASSLAGHGNAEAFF; DNA: TGTGCCAGCAGCTTAGCCGGGCACGGGAACGCTGAAGCTTTCTTT
V: TRBV21-1; D: NA; J: TRBJ1-1; size: NA; CDR3: CASSKTENTEAFF; DNA: TGTGCCAGCAGCAAAACGGAGAACACTGAAGCTTTCTTT
V: TRBV12-3/TRBV12-4; D: NA; J: TRBJ1-3; size: NA; CDR3: CASNRVGNTIYF; DNA: TGTGCCAGCAACAGGGTCGGAAACACCATATATTTT
V: TRBV18; D: TRBD2; J: TRBJ2-2; size: NA; CDR3: CASSSGTTLTGELFF; DNA: TGTGCCAGCTCCTCTGGGACTACTCTCACCGGGGAGCTGTTTTTT
V: TRBV5-4; D: TRBD2; J: TRBJ2-3; size: NA; CDR3: CASSSPSGRATDTQYF; DNA: TGTGCCAGCAGCTCCCCTAGCGGGAGGGCCACAGATACGCAGTATTTT
V: TRBV28; D: NA; J: TRBJ1-6; size: NA; CDR3: CASSLNRVTGHSPLHF; DNA: TGTGCCAGCAGTTTGAACAGGGTGACTGGCCATTCACCCCTCCACTTT
V: TRBV6-4; D: TRBD2; J: TRBJ2-1; size: NA; CDR3: CASSDSHSPSGTDNEQFF; DNA: TGTGCCAGCAGTGACTCTCATTCGCCTAGCGGGACAGACAATGAGCAGTTCTTC
V: TRBV12-5; D: NA; J: TRBJ1-2; size: NA; CDR3: CASVNRQPQGYGYTF; DNA: TGTGCTAGTGTCAACAGACAGCCCCAAGGGTATGGCTACACCTTC
V: TRBV28; D: TRBD1; J: TRBJ2-7; size: NA; CDR3: CASSRLPPGQGMGEQYF; DNA: TGTGCCAGCAGTCGCCTCCCCCCGGGACAGGGAATGGGCGAGCAGTACTTC
V: TRBV12-3/TRBV12-4; D: NA; J: TRBJ1-4; size: once; CDR3: CASSLGEKLFF; DNA: TGTGCCAGCAGTTTAGGGGAAAAACTGTTTTTT
V: TRBV5-1; D: TRBD2; J: TRBJ2-2; size: NA; CDR3: CASTLAGTMNTGELFF; DNA: TGCGCCAGCACCTTAGCGGGAACTATGAACACCGGGGAGCTGTTTTTT
V: TRBV3-1/TRBV3-2; D: NA; J: TRBJ2-2; size: NA; CDR3: CASSQWGTGELFF; DNA: TGTGCCAGCAGCCAATGGGGCACCGGGGAGCTGTTTTTT
V: TRBV29-1; D: NA; J: TRBJ2-2; size: many; CDR3: CSVEDGQGTGELFF; DNA: TGCAGCGTTGAAGATGGCCAGGGGACCGGGGAGCTGTTTTTT
V: TRBV12-3/TRBV12-4; D: NA; J: TRBJ1-5; size: NA; CDR3: CASSPGGAPQHF; DNA: TGTGCCAGCAGTCCCGGGGGGGCACCCCAGCATTTT
V: TRBV7-2; D: TRBD2; J: TRBJ2-1; size: NA; CDR3: CASSPGLAGVSPFF; DNA: TGTGCCAGCAGCCCTGGACTAGCGGGAGTCAGCCCGTTCTTC
V: TRBV14; D: NA; J: TRBJ1-2; size: once; CDR3: CASSQETSGVGYGYTF; DNA: TGTGCCAGCAGCCAAGAGACTTCTGGGGTTGGGTATGGCTACACCTTC
V: TRBV5-1; D: NA; J: TRBJ2-1; size: NA; CDR3: CASSTEGFPNNEQFF; DNA: TGCGCCAGCAGCACCGAAGGCTTTCCCAACAATGAGCAGTTCTTC
V: TRBV6-5; D: NA; J: TRBJ1-4; size: NA; CDR3: CASSPISTEKLFF; DNA: TGTGCCAGCAGCCCCATCTCTACTGAAAAACTGTTTTTT
V: TRBV9; D: TRBD1; J: TRBJ1-1; size: NA; CDR3: CASSVGGTGSEAFF; DNA: TGTGCCAGCAGCGTAGGGGGGACAGGGAGTGAAGCTTTCTTT
V: TRBV11-2; D: NA; J: TRBJ2-7; size: NA; CDR3: CASSLERTAFTSYEQYF; DNA: TGTGCCAGCAGTTTAGAACGGACAGCTTTTACCTCCTACGAGCAGTACTTC